This is a list of T cell receptor beta chains from one sample in a study of cytomegalovirus exposure and HLA in healthy donors. Method: immunoSEQ multiplex PCR; TCRdb's copy keeps in-frame clones and lacks some. The repertoire has some 150,000 clones, approximately 78% of them found once; the top ten carry around 8.1%. Sequenced sample: PBMCs. These receptors originate from a woman between 50 and 59 years old in good health and CMV-seropositive. Each CDR3 is given with its conserved first and last residue. A D gene is named only where the DNA matches it firmly. The size of a clone is reported for some rows only, either as once, few or many, or as a class for expanded clones.

v_call	d_call	j_call	clone_size	cdr3_aa	cdr3_nt
TRBV28	TRBD2	TRBJ2-7	.	CASRPGWLGGTSGYEQYF	TGTGCCAGCAGACCTGGATGGCTGGGGGGGACTAGCGGCTACGAGCAGTACTTC
TRBV11-2	.	TRBJ2-1	.	CASSPPRKRDNEQFF	TGTGCCAGCAGCCCACCCCGGAAGCGGGACAATGAGCAGTTCTTC
TRBV5-4	.	TRBJ1-2	few	CASRGTPRRGANYGYTF	TGTGCCAGCAGGGGGACACCACGACGAGGGGCTAACTATGGCTACACCTTC
TRBV9	TRBD2	TRBJ2-2	.	CASSVEWLAVGTGELFF	TGTGCCAGCAGCGTAGAGTGGCTAGCGGTAGGCACCGGGGAGCTGTTTTTT
TRBV19	.	TRBJ2-3	.	CASSPRGKGSTDTQYF	TGTGCCAGTAGTCCGCGGGGTAAGGGTTCGACAGATACGCAGTATTTT
TRBV30	TRBD1	TRBJ1-5	.	CAWSTGGNQPQHF	TGTGCCTGGAGTACAGGGGGGAATCAGCCCCAGCATTTT
TRBV27	.	TRBJ1-4	.	CASSFTGINEKLFF	TGTGCCAGCAGTTTTACAGGGATCAATGAAAAACTGTTTTTT
TRBV6-5	.	TRBJ2-3	.	CASSYSSVPDTQYF	TGTGCCAGCAGTTACTCGAGTGTACCCGATACGCAGTATTTT
TRBV4-2	.	TRBJ1-2	.	CASSQDSGPPDSLTF	TGTGCCAGCAGCCAAGATTCCGGCCCTCCCGACAGCCTAACCTTC
TRBV7-3	.	TRBJ1-4	.	CASSTRAATNEKLFF	TGTGCCAGCAGTACCAGGGCTGCAACTAATGAAAAACTGTTTTTT
TRBV6-1	TRBD1	TRBJ1-6	.	CASSVQDRAGSPLHF	TGTGCCAGCAGTGTCCAGGACAGGGCCGGCTCACCCCTCCACTTT
TRBV10-3	.	TRBJ1-1	once	CASRLDYVDTEAFF	TGTGCCTCCCGACTCGATTATGTCGACACTGAAGCTTTCTTT
TRBV10-3	TRBD2	TRBJ2-7	few	CATAKASGENEQYF	TGTGCCACCGCCAAGGCTAGCGGGGAAAACGAGCAGTACTTC
TRBV11-3	.	TRBJ1-2	.	CASSLHRGNGPRIYGYTF	TGTGCCAGCAGCTTACATAGGGGCAACGGACCTCGTATCTATGGCTACACCTTC
TRBV9	.	TRBJ2-1	.	CASSVSGASYNEQFF	TGTGCCAGCAGCGTTAGCGGAGCCTCCTACAATGAGCAGTTCTTC
TRBV5-6	.	TRBJ1-5	.	CASSFGRGRVGQPQHF	TGTGCCAGCAGCTTCGGGCGGGGCAGGGTTGGGCAGCCCCAGCATTTT
TRBV6-5	TRBD1	TRBJ1-2	.	CASSLQGEVGYTF	TGTGCCAGCAGTTTGCAGGGGGAGGTGGGCTACACCTTC
TRBV5-4	.	TRBJ2-5	.	CASSLKGVGDGQETQYF	TGTGCCAGCAGCTTGAAGGGGGTTGGAGACGGACAAGAGACCCAGTACTTC
TRBV18	TRBD1	TRBJ1-5	once	CASSSGQGRQPQHF	TGTGCCAGCTCATCAGGACAGGGACGTCAGCCCCAGCATTTT
TRBV6-6	.	TRBJ2-1	.	CASSYLQGDNEQFF	TGTGCCAGCAGTTACCTGCAGGGTGACAATGAGCAGTTCTTC
TRBV29-1	.	TRBJ2-3	.	CSVVEAISTDTQYF	TGCAGCGTTGTGGAGGCTATAAGCACAGATACGCAGTATTTT
TRBV2	TRBD2	TRBJ2-1	few	CASSEMGGGNNEQFF	TGTGCCAGCAGTGAAATGGGGGGGGGTAACAATGAGCAGTTCTTC
TRBV5-1	.	TRBJ2-1	.	CASSLLDSYYNEQFF	TGCGCCAGCAGCTTGTTAGACTCATACTATAATGAGCAGTTCTTC
TRBV6-6	.	TRBJ2-6	few	CASTRSGANVLTF	TGTGCCAGCACCCGCTCTGGGGCCAACGTCCTGACTTTC
TRBV5-4	.	TRBJ1-2	.	CASSRDSNYGYTF	TGTGCCAGCAGCCGAGACAGTAACTATGGCTACACCTTC
TRBV19	.	TRBJ1-3	.	CASRQVSGNTIYF	TGTGCCAGTAGACAGGTCTCTGGAAACACCATATATTTT
TRBV7-9	.	TRBJ1-1	.	CASSARRDTEAFF	TGTGCCAGCAGCGCGAGGCGAGACACTGAAGCTTTCTTT
TRBV12-5	TRBD1	TRBJ1-5	.	CASSGQGYQPQHF	TGTGCTAGTAGTGGACAGGGTTATCAGCCCCAGCATTTT
TRBV11-2	TRBD2	TRBJ2-5	.	CASSLLGGAQETQYF	TGTGCCAGCAGCCTCCTCGGGGGGGCTCAAGAGACCCAGTACTTC
TRBV2	TRBD2	TRBJ2-7	once	CASSDIGGWGGSYEQYF	TGTGCCAGCAGTGATATCGGCGGTTGGGGGGGCTCCTACGAGCAGTACTTC
TRBV7-3	TRBD1	TRBJ1-1	.	CASSPTGGGNTEAFF	TGTGCCAGCAGCCCAACAGGGGGAGGGAACACTGAAGCTTTCTTT
TRBV2	TRBD1	TRBJ1-1	.	CASSGQGNTEAFF	TGTGCCAGCAGTGGACAGGGTAACACTGAAGCTTTCTTT
TRBV10-3	TRBD2	TRBJ2-7	.	CAISGTSGTIYEQYF	TGTGCCATCAGTGGGACTAGCGGAACCATCTACGAGCAGTACTTC
TRBV5-1	TRBD2	TRBJ2-1	once	CASSFDPGGVSEQFF	TGCGCCAGCAGCTTCGACCCGGGGGGGGTGAGTGAGCAGTTCTTC
TRBV5-4	.	TRBJ2-5	.	CASSSGFQQETQYF	TGTGCCAGCAGCTCGGGATTCCAACAAGAGACCCAGTACTTC
TRBV4-1	TRBD2	TRBJ2-7	.	CASSLTTSGGSYEQYF	TGCGCCAGCAGCCTCACGACTAGCGGGGGCTCCTACGAGCAGTACTTC
TRBV7-8	TRBD2	TRBJ2-3	.	CASSLDGGRGGTQYF	TGTGCCAGCAGCTTAGATGGCGGCCGGGGGGGTACGCAGTATTTT
TRBV9	.	TRBJ2-1	.	CASSVGSWNYNEQFF	TGTGCCAGCAGCGTAGGGAGTTGGAACTACAATGAGCAGTTCTTC
TRBV7-9	TRBD1	TRBJ1-2	.	CASSLQTTGVASGYTF	TGTGCCAGCAGCTTACAGACCACAGGGGTAGCAAGTGGCTACACCTTC
TRBV5-1	TRBD2	TRBJ2-3	.	CASSPGTSGGTQYF	TGCGCCAGCAGCCCCGGGACTAGCGGGGGTACGCAGTATTTT
TRBV7-2	.	TRBJ2-7	.	CASSFVPGDYEQYF	TGTGCCAGCAGCTTCGTTCCGGGGGACTACGAGCAGTACTTC
TRBV15	.	TRBJ1-2	.	CATSRLAGDGYTF	TGTGCCACCAGCAGGCTGGCCGGGGATGGCTACACCTTC
TRBV14	.	TRBJ2-3	.	CASSQEEGRPADTQYF	TGTGCCAGCAGCCAAGAGGAGGGCCGGCCAGCAGATACGCAGTATTTT
TRBV30	TRBD2	TRBJ2-3	.	CAFSRESRDTQYF	TGTGCTTTCTCGCGGGAGAGCCGCGATACGCAGTATTTT
TRBV7-9	.	TRBJ2-1	.	CSSSAYNEQFF	TGTTCCAGCAGCGCGTACAATGAGCAGTTCTTC
TRBV7-9	.	TRBJ2-2	.	CASHARGQGNTGELFF	TGTGCCAGCCATGCCAGGGGTCAGGGGAACACCGGGGAGCTGTTTTTT
TRBV6-6	TRBD2	TRBJ2-3	.	CASSWGVGGGDTQYF	TGTGCCAGCAGTTGGGGGGTGGGGGGGGGAGATACGCAGTATTTT
TRBV4-3	.	TRBJ1-1	once	CASSQDLEGMGTEAFF	TGCGCCAGCAGCCAAGATTTGGAGGGGATGGGCACTGAAGCTTTCTTT
TRBV12-5	TRBD1	TRBJ2-1	.	CASGFRQGHEQFF	TGTGCTAGTGGTTTTCGACAGGGCCATGAGCAGTTCTTC